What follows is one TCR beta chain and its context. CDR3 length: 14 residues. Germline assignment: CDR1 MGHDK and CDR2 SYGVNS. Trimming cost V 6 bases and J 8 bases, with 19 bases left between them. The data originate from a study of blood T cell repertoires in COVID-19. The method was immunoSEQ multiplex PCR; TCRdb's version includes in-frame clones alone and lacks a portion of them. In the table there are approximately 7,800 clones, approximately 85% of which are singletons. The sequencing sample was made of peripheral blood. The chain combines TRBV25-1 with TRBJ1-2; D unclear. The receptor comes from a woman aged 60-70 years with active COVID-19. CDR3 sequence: CASSQATLSGGYTF. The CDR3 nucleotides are TGTGCCAGCAGCCAAGCCACCCTCTCAGGAGGCTACACCTTC.